The 9 T cell receptor beta chains presented below share a single source sample, sequenced in a study of T cells in Graves' hyperthyroidism and ophthalmopathy. Template material for amplifying TCR beta CDR3 regions consisted of RNA transcripts. HTBI primers were employed in a first-round RT-PCR of the TCR CDR3. TCRdb reanalysed the multiplex PCR reads using MiXCR and keeps one entry per CDR3 protein. The sample includes 300,000 to 400,000 distinct CDR3 sequences, about 21% seen only once; the top ten take 50% to 65%. Sequencing input: blood. Receptor source: a woman aged 50 to 65 with Graves' hyperthyroidism.

This clonotype was observed many times. The V and J genes are TRBV11-2 and TRBJ2-6; D tentatively fits TRBD1 or TRBD2 (5 bases each). The CDR3 extends over 15 amino acids. CDR1 and CDR2 (germline): SGHAT, FQNNGV. Trimming took 1 base from V and 6 from J, leaving 10 bases between them. CDR3 residues: CASSLVGAEANVLTF. The DNA for the CDR3 is TGTGCCAGCAGCTTAGTCGGGGCGGAGGCCAACGTCCTGACTTTC.

This chain links TRBV4-1 with TRBJ1-2; 9 bases map to TRBD1. Trimming cost V 3 bases and J 7 bases; bases outside gene matches: 12. This CDR3 region has 16 residues. Per germline, CDR1 MGHRA and CDR2 YSYEKL. CDR3 sequence (DNA): TGCGCCAGCAGCCAGACCTCCGGGACAGGGATCTCTGGCTACACCTTC. It codes for CASSQTSGTGISGYTF.

This clonotype came up many times. The V and J genes are TRBV4-2 and TRBJ1-4, with D unresolved. The length of the CDR3 is 13 residues. Germline assignment: CDR1 LGHNA and CDR2 YNFKEQ. Deletions cut 2 bases from V and 8 bases from J, with 9 bases between. The CDR3 spells CASSQFRQEKLFF. The DNA of the CDR3 is TGTGCCAGCAGCCAATTTAGGCAAGAAAAACTGTTTTTT.

This clonotype was found many times. The chain links TRBV28 to TRBJ2-2; the match to TRBD1 covers 7 bases. Germline-derived CDR1 and CDR2 are MDHEN and SYDVKM. Trimming at V came to 8 bases and at J to 2 bases, leaving 8 bases not matched to a gene. The CDR3 extends over 15 amino acids. CDR3 protein: CASRGVGGNTGELFF. The CDR3 DNA reads as TGTGCCAGCCGTGGTGTAGGGGGCAACACCGGGGAGCTGTTTTTT.

This clonotype occurred many times. The CDR3 region is CASSDPGGSTEAFF. The CDR3 coding sequence is TGTGCCAGCAGCGACCCAGGGGGTAGCACTGAAGCTTTCTTT. The rearrangement links TRBV7-9 to TRBJ1-1, with TRBD1 identical over 7 bases. Germline V CDR1 and CDR2: SEHNR, FQNEAQ (reference sequence). The V gene end was trimmed by 5 bases and the J gene end by 4 bases; junction bases not matched to a gene: 7. The CDR3 length is 14 residues.

The V gene is TRBV14, the J gene TRBJ1-1; 10 bases agree with TRBD1. Germline CDR1 and CDR2: SGHDN and FVKESK. The CDR3 extends over 14 amino acids. V dropped 1 base and J dropped 4; count of bases not matched to a gene: 0. CDR3 loop: CASSQGDRGTEAFF. CDR3 bases: TGTGCCAGCAGCCAAGGGGACAGGGGCACTGAAGCTTTCTTT.

The chain links TRBV5-5 to TRBJ2-1; the match to TRBD2 covers 10 bases. The CDR3 covers 17 residues. Germline loops: CDR1 SGHKS, CDR2 YYEKEE (reference sequence). V shed 4 bases and J 4 bases; nucleotides not matched to a gene: 11. The CDR3, as DNA: TGTGCCAGCAGCGCGGGACTAGCGACTCTCCTTTACAATGAGCAGTTCTTC. Its protein product is CASSAGLATLLYNEQFF.

In this sample, this clonotype turned up many times. The chain joins TRBV18 to TRBJ2-1; a weak D match, TRBD2 (5 bases). There are 15 residues in the CDR3. V gave up 3 bases and J gave up 9 bases, with 18 bases separating them. Germline loops: CDR1 KGHSH, CDR2 LQKENI. For the CDR3, the DNA is TGTGCCAGCTCACCTCCGACTATACCAGCAAGTGAGCAGTTCTTC. It encodes CASSPPTIPASEQFF.

This clonotype was recorded a few times. This chain uses TRBV9 with TRBJ1-6, with a possible D match to TRBD1 (5 bases). CDR3 length: 17 amino acids. The germline gives CDR1 SGDLS, CDR2 YYNGEE. V was clipped by 4 bases and J by 6 bases, with 20 bases between them. The CDR3 is CASSQISGAAFNSPLHF. The CDR3 DNA reads as TGTGCCAGCAGCCAGATCTCCGGGGCAGCGTTTAATTCACCCCTCCACTTT.